This T cell receptor beta chain was obtained from a study of T and B cells in COVID-19 patients. Study outcomes and limitations: Patients with COVID-19 reportedly showed strongly skewed T cell receptor beta variable and joining gene usage. Blood from mildly ill patients while symptomatic, and early samples from severe cases, were scarce. Highly clonal in active COVID-19, TRB repertoires exceeded healthy-donor diversity and richness at recovery.

Note on this clonotype: No antigen is known for it. One end of the junction is discordant with germline, which a read error may explain.

Each TRB amplification used roughly 250-550 ng of genomic DNA from blood. Germline V gene lookup returns CDR1 SSHAT and CDR2 FNYEAQ (reference sequence). The CDR3 spans 12 residues. TRB rearrangements were amplified by multiplex PCR with BIOMED2 TRB-A/B primers. TCRdb reanalysed the multiplex PCR reads using MiXCR and keeps one entry per CDR3 protein. The table shows about 11,000 distinct CDR3 sequences, with roughly a third occurring only once. The gene calls are TRBV7-7 and TRBJ2-5, with D possibly matching TRBD2 (5 bases). This clonotype was sampled from a human donor with active COVID-19. Sequenced: blood. The CDR3 bases are TGTGCTAGCAGCTATGAGGGCGGGACCCAGTACTTC. Translation gives CASSYEGGTQYF.